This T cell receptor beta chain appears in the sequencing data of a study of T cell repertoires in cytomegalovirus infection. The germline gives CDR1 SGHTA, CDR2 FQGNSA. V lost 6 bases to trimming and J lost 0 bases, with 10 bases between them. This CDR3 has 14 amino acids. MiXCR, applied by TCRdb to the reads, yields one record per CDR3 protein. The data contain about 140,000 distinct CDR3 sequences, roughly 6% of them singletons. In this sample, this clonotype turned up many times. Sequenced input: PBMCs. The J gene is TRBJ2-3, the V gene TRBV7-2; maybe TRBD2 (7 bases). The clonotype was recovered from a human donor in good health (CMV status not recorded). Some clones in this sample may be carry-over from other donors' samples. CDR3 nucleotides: TGTGCCAGCAGATGGGGGGGCAGCACAGATACGCAGTATTTT. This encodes CASRWGGSTDTQYF.